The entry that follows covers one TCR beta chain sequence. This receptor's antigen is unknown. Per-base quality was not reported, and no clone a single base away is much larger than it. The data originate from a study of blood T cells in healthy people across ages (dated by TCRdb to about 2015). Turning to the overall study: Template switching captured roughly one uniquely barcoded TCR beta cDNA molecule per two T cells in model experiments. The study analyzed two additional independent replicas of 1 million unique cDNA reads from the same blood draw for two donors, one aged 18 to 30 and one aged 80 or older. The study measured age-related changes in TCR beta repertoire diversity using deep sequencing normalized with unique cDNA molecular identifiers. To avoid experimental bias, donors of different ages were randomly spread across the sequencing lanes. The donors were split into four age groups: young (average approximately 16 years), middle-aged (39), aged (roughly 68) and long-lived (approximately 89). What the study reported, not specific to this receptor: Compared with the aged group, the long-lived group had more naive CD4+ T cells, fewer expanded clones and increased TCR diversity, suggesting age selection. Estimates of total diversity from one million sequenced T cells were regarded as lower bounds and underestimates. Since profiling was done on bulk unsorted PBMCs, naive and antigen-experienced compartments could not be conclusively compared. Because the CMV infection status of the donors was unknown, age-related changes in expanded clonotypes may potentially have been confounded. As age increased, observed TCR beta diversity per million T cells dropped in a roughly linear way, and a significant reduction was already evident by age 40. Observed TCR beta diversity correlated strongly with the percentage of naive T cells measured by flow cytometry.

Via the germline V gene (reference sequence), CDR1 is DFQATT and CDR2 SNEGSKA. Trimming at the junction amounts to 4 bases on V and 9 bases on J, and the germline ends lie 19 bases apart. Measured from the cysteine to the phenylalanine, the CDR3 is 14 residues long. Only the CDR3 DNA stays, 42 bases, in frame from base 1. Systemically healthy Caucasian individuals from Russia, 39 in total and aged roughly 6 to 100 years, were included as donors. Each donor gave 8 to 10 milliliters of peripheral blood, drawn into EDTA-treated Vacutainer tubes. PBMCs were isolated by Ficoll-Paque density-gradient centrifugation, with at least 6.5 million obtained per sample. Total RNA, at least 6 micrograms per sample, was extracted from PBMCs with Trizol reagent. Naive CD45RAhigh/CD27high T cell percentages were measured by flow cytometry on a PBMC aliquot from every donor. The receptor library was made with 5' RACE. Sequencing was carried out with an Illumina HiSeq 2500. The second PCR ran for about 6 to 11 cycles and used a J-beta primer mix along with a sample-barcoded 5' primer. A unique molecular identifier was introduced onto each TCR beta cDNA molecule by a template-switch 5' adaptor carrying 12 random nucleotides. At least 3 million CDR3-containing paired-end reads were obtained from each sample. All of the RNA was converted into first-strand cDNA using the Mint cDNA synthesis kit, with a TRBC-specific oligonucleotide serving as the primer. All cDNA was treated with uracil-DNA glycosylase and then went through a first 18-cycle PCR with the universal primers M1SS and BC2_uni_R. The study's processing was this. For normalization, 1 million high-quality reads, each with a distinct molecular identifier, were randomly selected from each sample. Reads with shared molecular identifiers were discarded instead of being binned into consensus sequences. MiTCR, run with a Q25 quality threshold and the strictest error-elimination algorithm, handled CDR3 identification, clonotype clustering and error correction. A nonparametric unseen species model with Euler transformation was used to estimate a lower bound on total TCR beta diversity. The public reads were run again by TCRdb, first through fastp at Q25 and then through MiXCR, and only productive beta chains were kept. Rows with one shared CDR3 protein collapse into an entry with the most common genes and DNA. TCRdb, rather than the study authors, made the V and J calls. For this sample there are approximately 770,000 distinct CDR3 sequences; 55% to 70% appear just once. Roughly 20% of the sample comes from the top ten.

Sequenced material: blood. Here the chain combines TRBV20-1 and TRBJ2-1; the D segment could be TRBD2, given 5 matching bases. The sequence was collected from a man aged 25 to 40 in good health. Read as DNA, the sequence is TGCAGTGCTATTGGGCCTCGGGGTAATGGTGAGCAGTTCTTC. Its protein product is CSAIGPRGNGEQFF.